These 16 T cell receptor beta chains were all obtained from the same sample, sequenced in a study of blood T cells in healthy people across ages. PCR was performed a second time for roughly 7 to 12 cycles using a sample-barcoded 5' primer and a J-beta primer mix. Using its own MiXCR run on the 5' RACE reads, TCRdb lists one record per CDR3 protein. The table shows 1.5 million to 2 million distinct CDR3 sequences, with about two fifths occurring only once. The specimen sequenced was blood. The receptors here all came from a human donor in good health.

The gene calls are TRBV5-1 and TRBJ2-1; 10 bases map to TRBD1. This CDR3 has 15 amino acids. After removal of 3 bases from V and 9 bases from J, the junction contained 9 bases not matched to a gene. Per germline, CDR1 SGHRS and CDR2 YFSETQ. CDR3 DNA: TGCGCCAGCAGCTCCCCCGGGACAGGGGTGGTTGAGCAGTTCTTC. Its protein product is CASSSPGTGVVEQFF.

This chain links TRBV5-5 with TRBJ2-6, with D tentatively TRBD2 (6 bases). The CDR3 extends over 16 amino acids. The germline V gene encodes CDR1 SGHKS and CDR2 YYEKEE (reference sequence). Trimming removed 4 bases from V and 3 bases from J, with 14 bases in between. This chain's CDR3 is CASSLGLQGGANVLTF. The CDR3 bases are TGTGCCAGCAGCCTGGGACTCCAAGGTGGGGCCAACGTCCTGACTTTC.

The V and J genes are TRBV29-1 and TRBJ1-1; the match to TRBD1 covers 7 bases. Germline assignment: CDR1 SQVTM and CDR2 ANQGSEA. The CDR3 has 13 residues. V shed 7 bases and J 0 bases; nucleotides not matched to a gene: 5. This CDR3 is CSAGGQMNTEAFF. CDR3 DNA sequence: TGCAGCGCCGGGGGACAGATGAACACTGAAGCTTTCTTT.

The rearrangement uses TRBV12-3 or TRBV12-4 and TRBJ1-1, with D unresolved. V lost 5 bases and J lost 8, with 15 bases in between. This CDR3 comprises 13 residues. This CDR3 reads CASSTPVRSEAFF. The DNA of the CDR3 is TGTGCCAGCAGTACCCCGGTAAGGTCGGAAGCTTTCTTT.

A note on this clonotype: One junction end disagrees with the germline gene, perhaps due to a read error. CDR3 sequence reads: CAGSLTSTDTQYF. CDR3 nucleotides: TGCGCCGGCAGCCTGACTAGCACAGATACGCAGTATTTT. The chain has TRBV5-1 and TRBJ2-3; D is unresolved. Germline-derived CDR1 and CDR2 are SGHRS and YFSETQ. This CDR3 has 13 residues.

In its sample, this clonotype was seen a few times. This chain links TRBV10-3 with TRBJ1-2; perhaps TRBD1 as D (5 bases). V was shortened by 0 bases and J by 8 bases, with 16 bases between the two germline ends. Germline CDR1 and CDR2: ENHRY and SYGVKD. The CDR3 runs 15 residues. CDR3 DNA sequence: TGTGCCATCAGTGAGTCGAGATGGGTCCAGGGAGGCTACACCTTC. Translating it yields CAISESRWVQGGYTF.

This clonotype was observed a handful of times. In DNA, the CDR3 is TGTGCCAGCAGTGAGACAGAAGACTACGAGCAGTACTTC. The encoded protein is CASSETEDYEQYF. V gene TRBV6-5 combines with J gene TRBJ2-7, with D perhaps TRBD1 (5 bases). The CDR3 length is 13 residues. V lost 5 bases and J lost 3, with 11 bases in between. Looked up from germline, CDR1 is MNHEY and CDR2 is SVGAGI.

This clonotype has a handful of counts. The chain links TRBV28 to TRBJ2-1, with no clear D. From germline, CDR1 is MDHEN and CDR2 SYDVKM. This CDR3 is built from 12 residues. Trimming pared 8 bases from V and 2 bases from J, leaving 7 bases between. The CDR3 DNA is TGTGCCAGCGGGTCCGCCTACAATGAGCAGTTCTTC. Its translation: CASGSAYNEQFF.

The chain joins TRBV18 to TRBJ2-3; D is unclear. Germline loops: CDR1 KGHSH, CDR2 LQKENI. The CDR3 covers 15 residues. Trimming removed 3 bases from V and 3 bases from J, with 13 bases in between. CDR3 bases: TGTGCCAGCTCACCGCAGTTGGTTGTTACAGATACGCAGTATTTT. Its protein product is CASSPQLVVTDTQYF.

The chain carries TRBV5-1 and TRBJ2-1; D call uncertain. Trimming took off 4 bases at V and 5 bases at J, with 28 bases between the two ends. Germline V gives CDR1 SGHRS, CDR2 YFSETQ. This CDR3 spans 19 amino acids. The CDR3 DNA reads as TGCGCCAGCAGCCGGGTCTCTAGGCCTCATATGTATCTTCACAATGAGCAGTTCTTC. Protein sequence: CASSRVSRPHMYLHNEQFF.

This clonotype was detected once. The chain carries TRBV20-1 and TRBJ1-2; D possibly corresponds to TRBD1 (5 bases). V was pared by 6 bases and J by 3 bases, with 20 bases between. The germline V gene has CDR1 DFQATT and CDR2 SNEGSKA (reference sequence). The CDR3 spans 15 residues. The CDR3 protein is CSARDSRLMDYGYTF. The CDR3 DNA reads as TGCAGTGCCCGGGACTCCCGGTTAATGGACTATGGCTACACCTTC.

The rearrangement joins TRBV7-9 to TRBJ2-3; no reliable D call. Germline CDR1 is SEHNR and CDR2 is FQNEAQ (reference sequence). The V end was cut by 3 bases, the J end by 5 bases, with 12 bases between. There are 14 residues in the CDR3. CDR3 loop: CASSFSKVGDTQYF. Here the CDR3 DNA reads TGTGCCAGCAGCTTTAGTAAGGTCGGAGATACGCAGTATTTT.

To note about this clonotype: With a much larger clone just one base away, this may be a read error. The chain employs TRBV29-1 and TRBJ2-7, with D tentatively TRBD1 (6 bases). The V gene lost 1 base and the J gene lost 5 bases, with 12 bases spanning the gap. CDR3 length equals 13 residues. CDR1 is SQVTM and CDR2 is ANQGSEA in the germline V gene. The CDR3 DNA follows: TGCAGCGTTGAAGTATCCGGGACACACGAGCAGTACTTC. It translates to CSVEVSGTHEQYF.

This clonotype was picked up a small number of times. The chain links TRBV6-6 to TRBJ1-5, with unresolved D. Germline V lookup: CDR1 MNHNY, CDR2 SVGAGI (reference sequence). The CDR3 has 11 amino acids. The V end lost 2 bases, the J end lost 12 bases, and 8 bases lay between the germline ends. CDR3 region: CASSYGRDQHF. CDR3 DNA sequence: TGTGCCAGCAGTTACGGGAGGGACCAGCATTTT.

This chain joins TRBV5-1 and TRBJ2-7; D remains unclear. V dropped 2 bases and J dropped 2 bases, with 17 bases sitting between them. Germline loops: CDR1 SGHRS, CDR2 YFSETQ. The CDR3 covers 16 residues. CDR3 loop: CASSLGLRVTAYEQYF. The CDR3 DNA sequence: TGCGCCAGCAGCTTAGGTCTCCGGGTAACAGCCTACGAGCAGTACTTC.

V and J are TRBV21-1 and TRBJ2-7; the D call of TRBD2 is as the table states it, not checked on the DNA. TRBV21-1 is termed a pseudogene. The CDR3 has 15 amino acids. This CDR3 reads CASSKAREVSYEQYF. CDR3 bases: TGTGCCAGCAGCAAAGCGCGGGAGGTATCCTACGAGCAGTACTTC.